This is a list of T cell receptor beta chains from one sample in a study of cytotoxic CD8 clonotypes in ibrutinib-treated CLL. Clones were sequenced by immunoSEQ multiplex PCR, and TCRdb holds only the in-frame ones, with some missing. The profile shows nearly 300,000 clones, around 77% of them singletons. Sample: PBMCs, taken at disease progression, from a patient treated with ibrutinib. These receptors were taken from a human donor with chronic lymphocytic leukemia. Each CDR3 is given with its conserved first and last residue. The D gene is left open where the match is weak. Expanded clones get a size class; other rows say once, few or many, or leave the size out.

few	TRBV6-5	-	TRBJ2-3	CASSLKDTQYF	TGTGCCAGCAGCCTCAAGGATACGCAGTATTTT
-	TRBV4-3	-	TRBJ2-1	CASSQEGPVSYNEQFF	TGCGCCAGCAGCCAAGAAGGGCCAGTCTCCTACAATGAGCAGTTCTTC
-	TRBV7-2	TRBD2	TRBJ2-3	CASSLGLAGIGLSDTQYF	TGTGCCAGCAGCTTAGGACTAGCGGGGATCGGTCTGTCGGATACGCAGTATTTT
-	TRBV5-1	-	TRBJ1-3	CASSPLLDSRKGNTIYF	TGCGCCAGCAGCCCGCTATTGGACAGTAGGAAAGGAAACACCATATATTTT
-	TRBV9	-	TRBJ2-1	CASSKVGEQFF	TGTGCCAGCAGCAAAGTGGGTGAGCAGTTCTTC
-	TRBV9	-	TRBJ2-5	CASSVAGVETQYF	TGTGCCAGCAGCGTAGCAGGGGTCGAGACCCAGTACTTC
-	TRBV5-4	-	TRBJ1-2	CASRKGVPGGYTF	TGTGCCAGCAGAAAGGGGGTGCCCGGTGGCTACACCTTC
few	TRBV9	TRBD2	TRBJ2-1	CASSAPSGRSYNEQFF	TGTGCCAGCAGCGCACCTAGCGGACGCTCCTACAATGAGCAGTTCTTC
-	TRBV6-5	-	TRBJ1-2	CASIDLRAGYTF	TGTGCCAGCATCGATCTTAGAGCGGGCTACACCTTC
-	TRBV27	-	TRBJ1-5	CASGREDSNQPQHF	TGTGCCAGCGGCCGGGAGGATAGCAATCAGCCCCAGCATTTT
-	TRBV29-1	TRBD1	TRBJ1-2	CSTWTGLGGYTF	TGCAGCACCTGGACAGGTCTTGGGGGCTACACCTTC
few	TRBV5-1	TRBD1	TRBJ1-6	CASSRTGERSPLHF	TGCGCCAGCAGCCGTACAGGGGAACGTTCACCCCTCCACTTT
-	TRBV6-6	-	TRBJ1-5	CASSYLGIGYNQPQHF	TGTGCCAGCAGTTACCTCGGTATCGGGTACAATCAGCCCCAGCATTTT
-	TRBV10-2	-	TRBJ2-7	CASSESGLGYEQYF	TGCGCCAGCAGTGAGTCTGGACTTGGCTACGAGCAGTACTTC
once	TRBV11-3	TRBD1	TRBJ1-1	CASSQKYRGPNTEAFF	TGTGCCAGCAGCCAAAAATACAGGGGGCCGAACACTGAAGCTTTCTTT
few	TRBV19	-	TRBJ2-3	CASSITAGVDTQYF	TGTGCCAGTAGTATAACCGCCGGGGTGGATACGCAGTATTTT
-	TRBV11-2	TRBD2	TRBJ2-3	CASSLGRARGGSTDTQYF	TGTGCCAGCAGCTTAGGGCGCGCGCGGGGGGGTAGCACAGATACGCAGTATTTT
-	TRBV18	-	TRBJ1-1	CASSPPDLGRAFF	TGTGCCAGCTCACCACCCGATCTGGGTCGGGCTTTCTTT
-	TRBV2	TRBD1	TRBJ1-2	CASTTGGDGYTF	TGTGCCAGCACCACAGGGGGGGATGGCTACACCTTC
-	TRBV5-6	-	TRBJ2-1	CASSFQGWGNEQFF	TGTGCCAGCAGCTTTCAGGGGTGGGGGAATGAGCAGTTCTTC
few	TRBV4-1	TRBD1	TRBJ1-5	CASSQTDRLYQPQHF	TGCGCCAGCAGCCAAACGGACAGGCTTTATCAGCCCCAGCATTTT
-	TRBV7-9	-	TRBJ1-1	CASSLGRSEAFF	TGTGCCAGCAGCTTAGGGAGGAGTGAAGCTTTCTTT
-	TRBV4-1	TRBD1	TRBJ1-2	CASSQEDRKYGYTF	TGCGCCAGCAGCCAAGAGGACAGGAAATATGGCTACACCTTC
-	TRBV11-2	TRBD1	TRBJ2-3	CASRADRAHSTDTQYF	TGTGCCAGCAGAGCAGACAGGGCACACAGCACAGATACGCAGTATTTT
-	TRBV7-9	-	TRBJ2-1	CASSLAGVGNNEQFF	TGTGCCAGCAGCTTAGCGGGAGTAGGGAACAATGAGCAGTTCTTC
-	TRBV23-1	TRBD1	TRBJ2-7	CASSQSGDRKEGLPDGQYF	TGCGCCAGCAGTCAATCAGGGGACAGGAAAGAGGGCCTCCCCGATGGGCAGTACTTC
-	TRBV19	-	TRBJ1-1	CASTKGGLNTEAFF	TGTGCCAGTACCAAAGGAGGGCTGAACACTGAAGCTTTCTTT
once	TRBV5-1	-	TRBJ2-5	CASRFGGSETQYF	TGCGCCAGCAGGTTTGGAGGGTCTGAGACCCAGTACTTC
-	TRBV18	TRBD1	TRBJ2-3	CASSPPIRGSTDTQYF	TGTGCCAGCTCACCACCTATCAGGGGGTCCACAGATACGCAGTATTTT
once	TRBV19	-	TRBJ1-1	CASIPTMPGGAFF	TGTGCCAGTATTCCAACTATGCCGGGGGGAGCTTTCTTT